This TCR beta chain is drawn from a study of tumor and adjacent non-tumor tissue in lung cancer. Study in general: Histology: under 15 adenocarcinoma, a couple of squamous cell carcinoma, 1 small cell lung cancer. Study findings and constraints: Tumor tissue had significantly higher TCR diversity than normal lung. Tumor TCR diversity, when higher, was linked to shorter survival.

Of note for this clonotype: Its antigen is not known. At one boundary the junction diverges from the germline segment, which might be a read error.

Per germline, CDR1 MDHEN and CDR2 SYDVKM. The CDR3 consists of 17 residues. The template was RNA from unsorted bulk tissue. A modified ARM-PCR protocol with three rounds of nested PCR amplified TCRbeta. MiXCR, applied by TCRdb to the multiplex PCR reads, yields one record per CDR3 protein. The sample lists about 66,000 distinct CDR3 sequences; 60% to 75% were seen once. The receptor comes from a man in his 60s with non-small cell lung cancer. The source material was lung tumor tissue. The gene calls are TRBV28 and TRBJ2-6; 11 bases agree with TRBD1. CDR3: CASTWTGGSIGTNVLTF. The CDR3 DNA sequence: TGTGCCAGCACCTGGACAGGGGGCTCTATTGGGACCAACGTCCTAACTTTC.